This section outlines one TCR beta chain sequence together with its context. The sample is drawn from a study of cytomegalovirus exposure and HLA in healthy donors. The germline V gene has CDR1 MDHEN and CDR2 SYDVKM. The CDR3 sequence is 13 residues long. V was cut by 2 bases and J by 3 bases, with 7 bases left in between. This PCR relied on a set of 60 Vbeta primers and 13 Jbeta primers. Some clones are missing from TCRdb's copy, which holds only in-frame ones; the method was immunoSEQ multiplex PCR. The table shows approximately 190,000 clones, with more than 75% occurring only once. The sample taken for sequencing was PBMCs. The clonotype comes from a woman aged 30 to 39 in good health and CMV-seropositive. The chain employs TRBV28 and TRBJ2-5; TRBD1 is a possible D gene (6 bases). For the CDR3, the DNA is TGTGCCAGCAGTTTAAGGGGGAAAGAGACCCAGTACTTC. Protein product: CASSLRGKETQYF.